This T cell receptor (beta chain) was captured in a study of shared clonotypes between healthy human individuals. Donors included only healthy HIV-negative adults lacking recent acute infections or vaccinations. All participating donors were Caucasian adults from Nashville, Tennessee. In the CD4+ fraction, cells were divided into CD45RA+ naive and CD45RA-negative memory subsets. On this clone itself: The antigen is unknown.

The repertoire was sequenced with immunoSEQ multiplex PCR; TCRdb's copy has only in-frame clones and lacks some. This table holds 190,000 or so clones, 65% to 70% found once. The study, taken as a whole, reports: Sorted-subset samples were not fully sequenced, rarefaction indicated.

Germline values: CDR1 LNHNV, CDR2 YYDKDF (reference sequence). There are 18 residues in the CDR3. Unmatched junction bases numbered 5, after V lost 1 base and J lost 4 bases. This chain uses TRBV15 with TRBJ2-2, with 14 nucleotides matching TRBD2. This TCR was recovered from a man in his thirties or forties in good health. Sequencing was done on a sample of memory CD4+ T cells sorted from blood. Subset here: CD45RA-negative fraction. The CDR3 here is CATSRGLAGGPSTGELFF. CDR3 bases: TGTGCCACCAGCAGAGGACTAGCGGGAGGGCCCAGCACCGGGGAGCTGTTTTTT.